These T cell receptor beta chains were read from a single sample in a study of blood T cell repertoires in COVID-19. The method was immunoSEQ multiplex PCR; TCRdb's version includes in-frame clones alone and lacks a portion of them. The table lists 70,000 or so clones, roughly 70% of them singletons. The sample comprised peripheral blood. These receptors were obtained from a man in his sixties or seventies with acute or convalescent COVID-19. Each CDR3 is given with its conserved first and last residue. The D gene is left open where the match is weak.

>TRBV19|TRBJ2-5|TRBD1
CASRGQGSSETQYF
>TRBV4-1|TRBJ2-7|-
CASSQRLDPGHLYEQYF
>TRBV5-1|TRBJ2-5|-
CASSLSGYWETQYF
>TRBV7-9|TRBJ2-1|TRBD2
CASSLGGLAGGNEQFF
>TRBV10-1|TRBJ2-3|-
CASSENSPTDTQYF
>TRBV30|TRBJ1-5|-
CAWSVTGFSNQPQHF
>TRBV6-6|TRBJ2-4|-
CASSPLGLSQNIQYF
>TRBV19|TRBJ1-5|-
CASSIDMRSNQPQHF
>TRBV10-3|TRBJ2-5|TRBD1
CAVRARTGPKETQYF
>TRBV28|TRBJ1-4|-
CASSPSGGGIEKLFF
>TRBV7-6|TRBJ2-5|-
CASSLAGGTETQYF
>TRBV9|TRBJ2-2|-
CASSALAVTGELFF
>TRBV14|TRBJ1-2|-
CASSPRTSDGYTF
>TRBV28|TRBJ1-3|TRBD1
CASSLRQGSGGNTIYF
>TRBV10-3|TRBJ1-3|-
CAISDPLQGDPGNTIYF
>TRBV12-3/TRBV12-4|TRBJ1-2|-
CASSLEEYGYTF
>TRBV19|TRBJ2-7|TRBD2
CASSPRTSGSSYEQYF
>TRBV7-3|TRBJ1-1|TRBD1
CASSLGQLMNTEAFF
>TRBV19|TRBJ2-3|TRBD2
CASSIGLWTSGRADGDTQYF
>TRBV6-5|TRBJ2-2|TRBD1
CASSQGASTGELFF
>TRBV5-1|TRBJ2-7|-
CASSLQGGSYEQYF
>TRBV19|TRBJ1-5|TRBD1
CASSLDRGTNQPQHF
>TRBV28|TRBJ2-1|-
CASSLISGGSYNEQFF
>TRBV7-9|TRBJ2-7|TRBD2
CASSLDGLAGLEQYF
>TRBV7-3|TRBJ2-1|-
CASSLEGRGRASGKLSNEQFF
>TRBV18|TRBJ1-1|-
CASSPTDRYTEAFF
>TRBV4-1|TRBJ2-2|TRBD2
CASSQESTSGAFNTGELFF
>TRBV28|TRBJ1-2|-
CASTLKYLYGYTF
>TRBV7-9|TRBJ1-1|TRBD1
CASSLDPPRDRDEAFF
>TRBV7-2|TRBJ2-2|TRBD1
CASSLVPDRVNTGELFF
>TRBV18|TRBJ1-1|-
CASSPIGGSQPTEAFF
>TRBV2|TRBJ1-5|-
CASSEEAGPQPQHF
>TRBV27|TRBJ2-3|-
CASRPRTDTQYF